These 11 T cell receptor beta chains originate from one sample sequenced in a study of human T cells and chemical hapten exposure. One entry per CDR3 protein, called by TCRdb with MiXCR from the RACE reads. Of 70,000 to 100,000 distinct CDR3 sequences in the sample, around 7.8% were seen once. Time point of the sample: patch test 1, 2 weeks after DPC sensitization. Regarding treatment: therapeutic diphenylcyclopropenone sensitization with weekly scalp DPC. The material was whole blood, obtained in connection with sensitization to the hapten diphenylcyclopropenone (DPC). The receptors were sampled from a woman in her 30s with alopecia areata. Some clones in this sample may be carry-over from other donors' samples.

The chain carries TRBV20-1 and TRBJ1-5; D not resolved. There are 13 residues in the CDR3. The germline CDR1 and CDR2 sequences are DFQATT and SNEGSKA (reference sequence). V gave up 6 bases and J gave up 1 base, with 10 bases separating them. CDR3 protein: CSATGISNQPQHF. For the CDR3, the DNA is TGCAGTGCCACCGGTATAAGCAATCAGCCCCAGCATTTT.

The table lists this clonotype with a few counts. The V and J genes are TRBV5-1 and TRBJ1-1; possibly TRBD1 for D (5 bases). Looked up from germline, CDR1 is SGHRS and CDR2 is YFSETQ. Trimming removed 0 bases at V and 1 base at J, with 16 bases between. The CDR3 runs to 17 residues. CDR3 DNA sequence: TGCGCCAGCAGCTTGGACGGGCCGGGGACTTGGAACACTGAAGCTTTCTTT. Its protein is CASSLDGPGTWNTEAFF.

At least ten counts were recorded for this clonotype. This sequence joins TRBV27 and TRBJ1-1; D unresolved. Trimming shortened V by 4 bases and J by 10 bases, and 13 bases separated the two germline ends. CDR3 size: 12 residues. Germline V gives CDR1 MNHEY, CDR2 SMNVEV (reference sequence). The CDR3 DNA reads TGTGCCAGCAGTTCTTCAGGACTAGGAGCTTTCTTT. It encodes CASSSSGLGAFF.

The genes are TRBV6-5 and TRBJ1-3, with a tentative D call TRBD1 (5 bases). Trimming stripped 6 bases from V and 3 bases from J, with 21 bases between. The CDR3 contains 17 residues. The germline V gene encodes CDR1 MNHEY and CDR2 SVGAGI. CDR3 DNA: TGTGCCAGCAGCCTCCAATGGGGCGGGAGAGGTGGAAACACCATATATTTT. This sequence encodes CASSLQWGGRGGNTIYF.

Comment on this clonotype: A much larger clonotype is one base distant, so this may be a read error. The chain uses TRBV9 and TRBJ2-2, with TRBD1 as a possible D gene (5 bases). V shed 3 bases and J shed 6 bases, with 18 bases lying between them. CDR3 length equals 16 residues. The germline V gene has CDR1 SGDLS and CDR2 YYNGEE. The CDR3 region has the DNA TGTGCCAGCAGCGAGGGGCTGAACCCGAAGGCCGGGGAGCTGTTTTTT. Amino acids: CASSEGLNPKAGELFF.

This clonotype came up a few times. The chain joins TRBV5-1 to TRBJ1-2, with a weak D call TRBD1 (6 bases). In germline, CDR1 is SGHRS, CDR2 YFSETQ. V shed 2 bases and J shed 4 bases, with 15 bases lying between them. CDR3 length: 15 amino acids. Here the CDR3 reads CASSLLGQNGYGYTF. In DNA, the CDR3 is TGCGCCAGCAGCTTACTAGGACAGAATGGCTATGGCTACACCTTC.

This clonotype was counted many times. The chain joins TRBV7-3 to TRBJ2-2; D gene unclear. There are 13 residues in the CDR3. The V end lost 1 base, the J end lost 6 bases, and 6 bases lay between the germline ends. The germline V gene has CDR1 SGHTA and CDR2 FQGTGA. Here the CDR3 DNA reads TGTGCCAGCAGCTTAATAGAGTCCGGGGAGCTGTTTTTT. Translation: CASSLIESGELFF.

This clonotype was recorded at least ten times. The chain employs TRBV20-1 and TRBJ2-1; TRBD1 matches at 8 bases. V lost 6 bases, J lost 3 bases, and 7 bases stayed unmatched. Germline values: CDR1 DFQATT, CDR2 SNEGSKA (reference sequence). The length of the CDR3 is 14 residues. CDR3 residues: CSAGQGRNYNEQFF. CDR3 coding DNA: TGCAGTGCCGGACAGGGTCGGAACTACAATGAGCAGTTCTTC.

There are a few counts of this clonotype. J is TRBJ1-5 and V is TRBV12-3 or TRBV12-4; 8 bases match TRBD1. The CDR3 is 14 residues long. The V segment lost 3 bases and the J segment 9 bases; nucleotides outside the gene matches: 7. The CDR3 DNA sequence: TGTGCCAGCAGTTTTGATGGGGACAGGAGGCCCCAGCATTTT. It translates to CASSFDGDRRPQHF.

This clonotype has a count of ten or more. This rearrangement joins TRBV7-9 to TRBJ2-1; D perhaps matches TRBD1 (5 bases). This CDR3 contains 14 residues. Germline CDR1 SEHNR, CDR2 FQNEAQ (reference sequence). The V end was cut by 5 bases, the J end by 2 bases, with 10 bases between. The CDR3 nucleotides read TGTGCCAGCAGCCCCAGGACAACCTACAATGAGCAGTTCTTC. Its protein product is CASSPRTTYNEQFF.

CDR3 in DNA: TGTGCCAGCAGCGCGGACGGCAATGAGCAGTTCTTC. It translates to CASSADGNEQFF. V usage is TRBV9 and J usage is TRBJ2-1; D remains unclear. V gave up 3 bases and J gave up 6 bases, with 7 bases separating them. The CDR3 covers 12 residues. Germline CDR1 SGDLS, CDR2 YYNGEE.